The table lists the clone carrying this T cell receptor (beta chain) with many counts. These data belong to a study of Graves' ophthalmopathy and Graves' hyperthyroidism. Turning to the study itself: Peripheral blood was collected at initial diagnosis, before any treatment.

The V and J ends lost 6 bases and 4 bases, in that order; junction bases with no gene match: 2. CDR1 and CDR2 from the germline V gene are MNHEY and SVGAGI. This CDR3 is 14 amino acids long. Amplification from RNA transcripts yielded the TCR beta CDR3 regions. HTBI primers were used in a first-round RT-PCR, which preceded a second-round multiplex PCR. TCRdb re-called the multiplex PCR reads through MiXCR, storing one row per CDR3 protein. The sample records about 220,000 distinct CDR3 sequences, around a fifth being singletons. Sequenced: peripheral blood. The source of this sequence is a woman aged 50 to 65 with Graves' ophthalmopathy. V is TRBV6-5 and J is TRBJ2-2; 10 bases map to TRBD1. CDR3 in amino acids: CASRGDRGTGELFF. The CDR3 nucleotides read TGTGCCAGCAGAGGGGACAGGGGCACCGGGGAGCTGTTTTTT.